One sample yielded the 31 T cell receptor beta chains listed below, sequenced in a study of blood T cell repertoires in COVID-19. The repertoire was sequenced with immunoSEQ multiplex PCR; TCRdb's copy has only in-frame clones and lacks some. The table lists more than 85,000 clones, 80% to 95% of them singletons. The sample was peripheral blood. The receptors derive from a man in his 60s with acute or convalescent COVID-19.

J is TRBJ1-6 and V is TRBV30, with D possibly being TRBD1 (5 bases). V was shortened by 2 bases and J by 6 bases, with 17 bases between the two germline ends. Germline V lookup: CDR1 GTSNPN, CDR2 SVGIG (reference sequence). This CDR3 is built from 16 residues. The CDR3 sequence is CAWSLTPGLPNSPLHF. The CDR3 DNA sequence: TGTGCCTGGAGTTTAACCCCAGGGCTACCTAATTCACCCCTCCACTTT.

This clone was seen a single time. The chain combines TRBV2 with TRBJ2-5; TRBD2 aligns across 10 bases. Germline CDR1 and CDR2: SNHLY and FYNNEI. The CDR3 covers 13 residues. The V and J ends lost 6 bases and 2 bases, in that order; junction bases with no gene match: 0. CDR3 nucleotides: TGTGCCAGCAGACTAGCGGGACAAGAGACCCAGTACTTC. Encoded protein: CASRLAGQETQYF.

This chain joins TRBV6-2 or TRBV6-3 and TRBJ2-7, with D uncertain. The CDR3 consists of 13 residues. Trimming pared 0 bases from V and 2 bases from J, leaving 5 bases between. In germline, CDR1 is MNHEY, CDR2 SVGEGT. The DNA of the CDR3 is TGTGCCAGCAGTTACTCCCTAGCCTACGAGCAGTACGTC. This codes for CASSYSLAYEQYV.

The chain employs TRBV28 and TRBJ1-1; D not certain. The germline CDR1 and CDR2 sequences are MDHEN and SYDVKM. V was trimmed by 3 bases and J by 4 bases, leaving 6 bases between them. The CDR3 consists of 12 residues. CDR3 sequence (DNA): TGTGCCAGCAGTTTTCGCGGCACTGAAGCTTTCTTT. As protein: CASSFRGTEAFF.

V and J are TRBV30 and TRBJ1-5; D is possibly TRBD1 (6 bases). This CDR3 comprises 13 residues. Germline CDR1 and CDR2: GTSNPN and SVGIG (reference sequence). V lost 2 bases, J lost 7 bases, and 12 bases lay in between. CDR3 protein: CAWSPGAEQPQHF. In DNA form, the CDR3 reads TGTGCCTGGAGTCCAGGGGCCGAACAGCCCCAGCATTTT.

The chain couples TRBV9 to TRBJ1-3, with D tentatively TRBD1 (5 bases). CDR1 is SGDLS, CDR2 YYNGEE, per germline. V dropped 3 bases and J dropped 0 bases, with 10 bases sitting between them. This CDR3 is 15 amino acids long. CDR3 in amino acids: CASSARASSGNTIYF. CDR3 DNA: TGTGCCAGCAGCGCCAGGGCCAGCTCTGGAAACACCATATATTTT.

V and J are TRBV4-1 and TRBJ2-2; no firm D call. Trimming left V 0 bases short and J 4 bases short, with 6 bases between. The CDR3 spans 14 residues. Germline V gives CDR1 MGHRA, CDR2 YSYEKL. CDR3: CASSQEISTGELFF. CDR3 coding DNA: TGCGCCAGCAGCCAAGAAATTAGCACCGGGGAGCTGTTTTTT.

The rearrangement uses TRBV4-1 and TRBJ2-6; 9 positions match TRBD1. Trimming cost V 3 bases and J 3 bases; bases outside gene matches: 15. Germline CDR1 MGHRA, CDR2 YSYEKL. The CDR3 consists of 20 residues. This chain's CDR3 is CASSQVPWGTGPYGANVLTF. CDR3 nucleotide sequence: TGCGCCAGCAGCCAGGTCCCCTGGGGGACAGGGCCATATGGGGCCAACGTCCTGACTTTC.

CDR3 DNA: TGTGCCAGCAGTTTATCATACTCCTATGGCTACACCTTC. This sequence encodes CASSLSYSYGYTF. The rearrangement joins TRBV27 to TRBJ1-2; D unclear. From germline, CDR1 is MNHEY and CDR2 SMNVEV (reference sequence). The CDR3 is 13 amino acids. With 0 bases removed from V and 4 bases from J, the gap between germline ends came to 6 bases.

The chain employs TRBV7-3 and TRBJ2-3, with a possible D match to TRBD2 (6 bases). Trimming shortened V by 5 bases and J by 1 base, and 16 bases separated the two germline ends. Per germline, CDR1 SGHTA and CDR2 FQGTGA. This CDR3 has 16 amino acids. This CDR3 is CASSPTSSAGTDTQYF. The CDR3, as DNA: TGTGCCAGCAGCCCGACTAGTTCCGCAGGCACAGATACGCAGTATTTT.

This rearrangement joins TRBV9 to TRBJ1-4, with 8 nucleotides matching TRBD1. J lost 5 bases, V lost 3 bases, and 3 bases had no gene match. The germline CDR1 and CDR2 sequences are SGDLS and YYNGEE. The CDR3 extends over 14 amino acids. CDR3 sequence reads: CASSGRQGNEKLFF. CDR3 nucleotide sequence: TGTGCCAGCAGCGGTCGACAGGGGAATGAAAAACTGTTTTTT.

This sequence joins TRBV10-2 and TRBJ2-1, with 9 bases that match TRBD2. J gave up 6 bases and V 2 bases, and 5 bases lay outside the gene matches. The CDR3 runs 15 residues. The germline gives CDR1 WSHSY, CDR2 SAAADI. CDR3 residues: CASSEAGGPGNEQFF. In DNA, the CDR3 is TGCGCCAGCAGTGAGGCGGGAGGGCCGGGCAATGAGCAGTTCTTC.

V and J are TRBV28 and TRBJ2-3; 10 positions match TRBD1. The CDR3 is 16 amino acids. Trimming cost V 5 bases and J 4 bases; bases outside gene matches: 9. CDR1 MDHEN and CDR2 SYDVKM come from the germline V gene. DNA for the CDR3: TGTGCCAGCAGTCCAACGACAGGGGGCAGGTCAGATACGCAGTATTTT. It translates to CASSPTTGGRSDTQYF.

This clone was detected only a few times. The rearrangement joins TRBV10-2 to TRBJ1-2, with D possibly TRBD1 on 5 matching bases. CDR3 length: 13 amino acids. Trimming left V 8 bases short and J 8 bases short, with 18 bases between. CDR1 is WSHSY and CDR2 is SAAADI in the germline V gene. CDR3 in DNA: TGCGCCAGCGGGGGGACCTCATATGGGGGCTACACCTTC. Amino acids: CASGGTSYGGYTF.

This sequence joins TRBV6-4 and TRBJ2-1; 10 nucleotides agree with TRBD2. This CDR3 has 13 residues. The trim removed 4 bases at V and 9 bases at J, leaving 3 bases unmatched. Germline CDR1 MRHNA, CDR2 SNTAGT. The CDR3 coding sequence is TGTGCCAGCAGTGTCTTAGCGGGAGGTGAGCAGTTCTTC. Translating gives CASSVLAGGEQFF.

This chain uses TRBV19 with TRBJ1-5; perhaps TRBD1 as D (6 bases). V was shortened by 7 bases and J by 5 bases, with 12 bases between the two germline ends. This CDR3 has 13 residues. The germline V gene encodes CDR1 LNHDA and CDR2 SQIVND (reference sequence). CDR3 coding DNA: TGTGCCAGTAACACAGGGAAGGATCAGCCCCAGCATTTT. Translated, it gives CASNTGKDQPQHF.

This chain uses TRBV10-3 with TRBJ1-2, with 7 bases lining up with TRBD1. Germline V lookup: CDR1 ENHRY, CDR2 SYGVKD. The CDR3 spans 12 residues. The CDR3 bases are TGTAGCACCTTCGGGACAGACTATGGCTACACCTTC. It yields the protein CSTFGTDYGYTF.

This sequence joins TRBV6-5 and TRBJ1-2; 8 nucleotides line up with TRBD1. With 3 bases clipped from V and 14 bases from J, the junction kept 11 bases outside the gene matches. The germline V gene has CDR1 MNHEY and CDR2 SVGAGI. The CDR3 is 13 amino acids. The CDR3 nucleotides read TGTGCCAGCAGTTATCCGGGACAGGCAAAAGGGACCTTC. It specifies CASSYPGQAKGTF.

The rearrangement uses TRBV6-5 and TRBJ2-3; no firm D call. The ends were cut back, 6 bases at V and 1 base at J, with 11 bases in the middle. The CDR3 sequence is 14 residues long. From germline, CDR1 is MNHEY and CDR2 SVGAGI. The CDR3 DNA is TGTGCCAGCAGACCCCCTTCGGGCACAGATACGCAGTATTTT. As protein: CASRPPSGTDTQYF.

The V gene is TRBV6-4, the J gene TRBJ2-2; D is possibly TRBD2 (6 bases). The CDR3 is made up of 14 amino acids. Trimming removed 3 bases at V and 8 bases at J, with 13 bases between. Germline CDR1 is MRHNA and CDR2 is SNTAGT. The CDR3 is CASSEGDSVGELFF. In DNA, the CDR3 is TGTGCCAGCAGTGAGGGGGACTCCGTAGGGGAGCTGTTTTTT.

A few counts support this clone. This chain uses TRBV19 with TRBJ2-5, with D possibly being TRBD2 (6 bases). CDR3 length: 15 amino acids. Trimming took 6 bases from V and 1 from J, leaving 15 bases between them. Per germline, CDR1 LNHDA and CDR2 SQIVND (reference sequence). The DNA of the CDR3 is TGTGCCAGTAGCACCTGGGGTAGCGGCCAAGAGACCCAGTACTTC. This codes for CASSTWGSGQETQYF.

V is TRBV27 and J is TRBJ1-6; D gene ambiguous. The CDR3 has 13 residues. Germline-derived CDR1 and CDR2 are MNHEY and SMNVEV (reference sequence). V was trimmed by 5 bases and J by 8 bases, leaving 10 bases between them. In nucleotides, the CDR3 is TGTGCCAGCAGTGTACAGTTCTATTCACCCCTCCACTTT. It translates to CASSVQFYSPLHF.

This clone was seen only once. This CDR3 is also generated by other DNA sequences in the sample. The chain combines TRBV15 with TRBJ2-3; tentative D call: TRBD2 (6 bases). In germline, CDR1 is LNHNV, CDR2 YYDKDF (reference sequence). The CDR3 has 17 amino acids. Trimming took 0 bases from V and 3 from J, leaving 16 bases between them. CDR3 residues: CATSRERERVATDTQYF. The CDR3 bases are TGTGCCACCAGCAGAGAACGGGAGCGCGTTGCAACAGATACGCAGTATTTT.

This rearrangement joins TRBV6-5 to TRBJ1-2; D is perhaps TRBD1 (6 bases). Trimming stripped 6 bases from V and 5 bases from J, with 16 bases between. The V gene's germline CDR1 is MNHEY and CDR2 SVGAGI. The CDR3 has 14 residues. CDR3 coding DNA: TGTGCCAGCAGCGGGACCGGGACAATGTATGGCTACACCTTC. This gives the protein CASSGTGTMYGYTF.

This clone was detected a few times. Here the CDR3 reads CASSPTGWNEKLFF. CDR3 nucleotide sequence: TGTGCCAGTAGTCCCACAGGGTGGAATGAAAAACTGTTTTTT. The chain is built from TRBV19 and TRBJ1-4; D possibly corresponds to TRBD1 (6 bases). The V gene's germline CDR1 is LNHDA and CDR2 SQIVND (reference sequence). The CDR3 extends over 14 amino acids. V was clipped by 5 bases and J by 5 bases, with 12 bases between them.

The J gene is TRBJ2-3, the V gene TRBV18, with D perhaps matching TRBD2 (6 bases). Deletions cut 2 bases from V and 3 bases from J, with 12 bases between. The germline V gene has CDR1 KGHSH and CDR2 LQKENI. The CDR3 sequence is 15 residues long. DNA for the CDR3: TGTGCCAGCTCACCAATATACGGGGGAACAGATACGCAGTATTTT. Translated, it gives CASSPIYGGTDTQYF. The variable domain in full, with the rest retrieved from reference TRBV18 and TRBJ2-3, is NAGVMQNPRHLVRRRGQEARLRCSPMKGHSHVYWYRQLPEEGLKFMVYLQKENIIDESGMPKERFSAEFPKEGPSILRIQQVVRGDSAAYFCASSPIYGGTDTQYFGPGTRLTVL.

The chain joins TRBV29-1 to TRBJ1-3, with TRBD1 matching over 9 bases. Per the germline V gene, CDR1 is SQVTM and CDR2 is ANQGSEA. The V gene end was trimmed by 1 base and the J gene end by 4 bases; junction bases not matched to a gene: 8. CDR3 size: 16 residues. CDR3 in amino acids: CSVEVGNRGRGNTIYF. CDR3 DNA sequence: TGCAGCGTTGAAGTGGGGAACAGGGGGCGCGGAAACACCATATATTTT.

The chain uses TRBV11-2 and TRBJ1-1; no clear D gene. The CDR3 totals 15 residues. Deletions cut 2 bases from V and 2 bases from J, with 12 bases between. The germline CDR1 and CDR2 sequences are SGHAT and FQNNGV. CDR3 residues: CASSLRLGVNTEAFF. CDR3 DNA sequence: TGTGCCAGCAGCTTACGACTCGGGGTTAACACTGAAGCTTTCTTT.

This chain joins TRBV27 and TRBJ2-5; TRBD2 agrees at 7 bases. V lost 3 bases and J lost 1; bases outside the gene matches: 8. From germline, CDR1 is MNHEY and CDR2 SMNVEV (reference sequence). The CDR3 runs to 16 residues. The chain's CDR3 is CASSFAAGLVQETQYF. The CDR3, as DNA: TGTGCCAGCAGTTTCGCCGCTGGACTAGTCCAAGAGACCCAGTACTTC.

J is TRBJ2-5 and V is TRBV11-2, with D possibly TRBD2 on 5 matching bases. Trimming took off 4 bases at V and 5 bases at J, with 14 bases between the two ends. The CDR3 covers 14 residues. The germline V gene encodes CDR1 SGHAT and CDR2 FQNNGV. Here the CDR3 reads CASSSQLDVETQYF. DNA for the CDR3: TGTGCCAGCAGCTCCCAACTAGATGTGGAGACCCAGTACTTC.

The rearrangement joins TRBV27 to TRBJ2-3, with 7 positions matching TRBD2. Germline V gene data show CDR1 as MNHEY and CDR2 as SMNVEV (reference sequence). The CDR3 covers 20 residues. The V gene end was trimmed by 5 bases and the J gene end by 0 bases; junction bases not matched to a gene: 20. This CDR3 reads CASSPLKLAGDHVSTDTQYF. The CDR3 region has the DNA TGTGCCAGCAGTCCCCTCAAATTGGCGGGAGACCACGTAAGCACAGATACGCAGTATTTT.